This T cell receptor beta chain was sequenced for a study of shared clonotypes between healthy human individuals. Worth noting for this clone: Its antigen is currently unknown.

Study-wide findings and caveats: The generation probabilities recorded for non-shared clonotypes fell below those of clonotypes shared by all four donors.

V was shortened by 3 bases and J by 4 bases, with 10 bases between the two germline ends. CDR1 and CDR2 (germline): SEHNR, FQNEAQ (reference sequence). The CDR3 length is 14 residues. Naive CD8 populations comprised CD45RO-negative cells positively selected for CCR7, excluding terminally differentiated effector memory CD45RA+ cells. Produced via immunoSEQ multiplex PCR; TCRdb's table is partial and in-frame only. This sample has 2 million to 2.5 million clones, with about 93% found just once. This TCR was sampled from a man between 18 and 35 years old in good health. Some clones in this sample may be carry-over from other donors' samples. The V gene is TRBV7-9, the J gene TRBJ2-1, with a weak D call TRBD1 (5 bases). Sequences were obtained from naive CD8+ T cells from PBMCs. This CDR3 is CASSFSGQYNEQFF. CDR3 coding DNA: TGTGCCAGCAGCTTCTCAGGGCAGTACAATGAGCAGTTCTTC.